This TCR beta chain was captured by sequencing in a study of T cells in Graves' hyperthyroidism and ophthalmopathy. Whole-study results and caveats: Stable hyperthyroidism and ophthalmopathy were separated using 13 V-J signatures.

The TCR beta CDR3 regions underwent amplification using RNA transcripts as the source. The primer set for the first-round RT-PCR of the TCR CDR3 was HTBI. TCRdb used MiXCR to reprocess the multiplex PCR reads, holding one entry per CDR3 protein. The table lists approximately 620,000 distinct CDR3 sequences, more than 11% of them singletons. Patients having uncontrolled infection, another autoimmune disease, pregnancy or lactation were not included. A word on this clonotype: Its antigen remains unknown.

Germline V gene data show CDR1 as SEHNR and CDR2 as FQNEAQ (reference sequence). J was trimmed by 9 bases and V by 4 bases; bases with no gene match: 12. There are 17 residues in the CDR3. The sequence came from a woman aged 30 to 39 with Graves' hyperthyroidism that later progressed to Graves' ophthalmopathy. The chain recombines TRBV7-9 with TRBJ2-1, with 13 bases matching TRBD2. The sample comprised blood. CDR3 bases: TGTGCCAGCAGCTCACCCGGACTAGCGGGAGAATACGGTGAGCAGTTCTTC. This gives the protein CASSSPGLAGEYGEQFF.